A selection of T cell receptor beta chains follows, all from one sample in a study of shared clonotypes between healthy human individuals. TCRdb keeps only in-frame clones here, not all; method: immunoSEQ multiplex PCR. The top ten hold nearly 1.5% of the sample, which has about 960,000 clones, 70% to 85% seen once. Sequenced input: memory CD4+ T cells sorted from blood. Receptors originate from a young man in good health. CDR3s include the opening cysteine and the closing phenylalanine or tryptophan. D genes are given only for firm matches. Not all rows give a size; the values are once, few, many and, for expanded clones, a class.

clone size	CDR3 length	D gene	J gene	V gene	CDR3 protein	CDR3 DNA
NA	14	TRBD1	TRBJ2-7	TRBV15	CATSRDPGGYEQYF	TGTGCCACCAGCAGAGATCCAGGGGGCTACGAGCAGTACTTC
NA	12	NA	TRBJ2-2	TRBV7-9	CASSRDTGELFF	TGTGCCAGCAGCCGAGACACCGGGGAGCTGTTTTTT
NA	16	NA	TRBJ1-4	TRBV9	CASSSRKGRSVEKLFF	TGTGCCAGCAGCTCTCGAAAGGGGAGATCGGTTGAAAAACTGTTTTTT
once	14	NA	TRBJ1-2	TRBV28	CASSSYTGYYGYTF	TGTGCCAGCAGTTCTTATACAGGTTACTATGGCTACACCTTC
NA	15	TRBD2	TRBJ2-5	TRBV28	CASRLVRGGRETQYF	TGTGCCAGCAGACTAGTGCGGGGGGGACGGGAGACCCAGTACTTC
NA	13	TRBD2	TRBJ2-2	TRBV9	CASSGLVVGELFF	TGTGCCAGCAGTGGACTAGTAGTTGGGGAGCTGTTTTTT
NA	14	NA	TRBJ1-5	TRBV10-1	CATKGVEGDQPQHF	TGCGCCACTAAAGGGGTGGAGGGTGATCAGCCCCAGCATTTT
NA	16	NA	TRBJ2-1	TRBV10-3	CAISESGAVFGNEQFF	TGTGCCATCAGTGAGTCGGGTGCGGTCTTTGGTAATGAGCAGTTCTTC
few	12	NA	TRBJ2-3	TRBV18	CASSLSTDTQYF	TGTGCCAGCTCACTTAGCACAGATACGCAGTATTTT
NA	13	NA	TRBJ1-6	TRBV13	CASSLEGDSPLHF	TGTGCCAGCAGCTTAGAGGGCGATTCACCCCTCCACTTT
NA	14	TRBD1	TRBJ1-4	TRBV9	CASSVGQSNEKLFF	TGTGCCAGCAGCGTGGGACAGAGCAATGAAAAACTGTTTTTT
NA	16	NA	TRBJ1-2	TRBV4-3	CASSQEVLTGRGTYTF	TGCGCCAGCAGCCAAGAAGTACTCACAGGCCGGGGGACCTACACCTTC
NA	16	TRBD1	TRBJ2-3	TRBV5-4	CASSQPRTGKADTQYF	TGTGCCAGCAGCCAGCCGAGGACAGGGAAGGCAGATACGCAGTATTTT
NA	13	NA	TRBJ2-7	TRBV7-9	CASSLTIGYEQYF	TGTGCCAGCAGCTTAACGATCGGGTACGAGCAGTACTTC
NA	14	NA	TRBJ2-2	TRBV5-1	CASRLLTDTGELFF	TGCGCCAGCAGGCTGTTAACAGACACCGGGGAGCTGTTTTTT
few	14	NA	TRBJ2-3	TRBV4-3	CASSLGLGTDTQYF	TGCGCCAGCAGCCTGGGGCTGGGCACAGATACGCAGTATTTT
NA	12	NA	TRBJ2-5	TRBV7-7	CAIGVSQETQYF	TGTGCTATCGGTGTGAGCCAAGAGACCCAGTACTTC
NA	17	TRBD2	TRBJ2-4	TRBV7-9	CASSLDGGRGAKNIQYF	TGTGCCAGCAGCTTAGATGGCGGGAGGGGAGCCAAAAACATTCAGTACTTC
NA	15	NA	TRBJ2-1	TRBV18	CASSPPARTYNEQFF	TGTGCCAGCTCACCTCCGGCCCGGACCTACAATGAGCAGTTCTTC
NA	13	NA	TRBJ2-3	TRBV6-1	CASSEVQGDTQYF	TGTGCCAGCAGTGAAGTTCAGGGGGATACGCAGTATTTT
NA	14	TRBD2	TRBJ2-3	TRBV4-1	CASSQGLAEDTQYF	TGCGCCAGCAGCCAAGGACTAGCGGAAGATACGCAGTATTTT
NA	14	TRBD2	TRBJ2-7	TRBV6-5	CASSLAGARYEQYF	TGTGCCAGCAGTTTAGCGGGAGCCCGTTACGAGCAGTACTTC
NA	16	TRBD2	TRBJ2-2	TRBV10-3	CAISDRAGVRAGELFF	TGTGCCATCAGTGACCGAGCGGGAGTAAGAGCCGGGGAGCTGTTTTTT
once	14	NA	TRBJ1-1	TRBV29-1	CSVEGGHINTEAFF	TGCAGCGTTGAAGGGGGACACATTAACACTGAAGCTTTCTTT
NA	15	NA	TRBJ2-5	TRBV10-2	CASSISGLPVETQYF	TGCGCCAGCAGTATCTCTGGACTACCCGTGGAGACCCAGTACTTC
NA	15	TRBD1	TRBJ2-7	TRBV10-3	CAISAGTGSLNEQYF	TGTGCCATCAGTGCCGGGACAGGGTCTCTCAACGAGCAGTACTTC
NA	16	TRBD2	TRBJ2-7	TRBV5-1	CASSPDSGSSSYEQYF	TGCGCCAGCAGTCCCGATAGCGGGAGTAGCTCCTACGAGCAGTACTTC
NA	15	NA	TRBJ1-1	TRBV5-1	CASSLGGTENTEAFF	TGCGCCAGCAGCTTGGGGGGGACCGAGAACACTGAAGCTTTCTTT
NA	13	NA	TRBJ1-6	TRBV9	CASDSGTSSPLHF	TGTGCCAGCGATTCCGGGACTTCTTCACCCCTCCACTTT
NA	15	NA	TRBJ2-1	TRBV9	CASSVGTESHNEQFF	TGTGCCAGCAGCGTCGGGACGGAATCCCACAATGAGCAGTTCTTC
NA	13	NA	TRBJ2-5	TRBV28	CASNKGGRETQYF	TGTGCCAGCAATAAAGGGGGGCGGGAGACCCAGTACTTC
NA	14	TRBD2	TRBJ2-1	TRBV14	CASRSGRFGNEQFF	TGTGCCAGTCGGAGCGGGAGATTTGGCAATGAGCAGTTCTTC
NA	13	NA	TRBJ2-5	TRBV4-3	CASSRRGGETQYF	TGCGCCAGCAGCCGCAGGGGAGGAGAGACCCAGTACTTC